This TCR beta chain was obtained from a study of cytomegalovirus exposure and HLA in healthy donors. Whole-study findings and limits: Being indistinguishable, some V segments were excluded, TRBV6-2 and TRBV6-3 among them. The authors listed 150 to 200 TCR beta chains as cytomegalovirus-associated.

A word on this clone: What it binds is not known.

This CDR3 contains 12 residues. V lost 5 bases, J lost 8 bases, and 10 bases lay in between. Germline V CDR1 and CDR2: GTSNPN, SVGIG (reference sequence). PCR employed 60 Vbeta and 13 Jbeta primers. TCRdb keeps only in-frame clones here, not all; method: immunoSEQ multiplex PCR. Of 150,000 to 200,000 clones listed, around 78% are singletons. The sample taken for sequencing was PBMCs. The chain recombines TRBV30 with TRBJ1-6; no reliable D call. The receptor was isolated from a woman in her twenties or thirties in good health and CMV-seropositive. The CDR3 loop reads CAWRRTDSPLHF. DNA of the CDR3: TGTGCCTGGCGCAGAACCGATTCACCCCTCCACTTT. The whole variable domain, filled in from reference TRBV30 and TRBJ1-6, reads SQTIHQWPATLVQPVGSPLSLECTVEGTSNPNLYWYRQAAGRGLQLLFYSVGIGQISSEVPQNLSASRPQDRQFILSSKKLLLSDSGFYLCAWRRTDSPLHFGNGTRLTVT.